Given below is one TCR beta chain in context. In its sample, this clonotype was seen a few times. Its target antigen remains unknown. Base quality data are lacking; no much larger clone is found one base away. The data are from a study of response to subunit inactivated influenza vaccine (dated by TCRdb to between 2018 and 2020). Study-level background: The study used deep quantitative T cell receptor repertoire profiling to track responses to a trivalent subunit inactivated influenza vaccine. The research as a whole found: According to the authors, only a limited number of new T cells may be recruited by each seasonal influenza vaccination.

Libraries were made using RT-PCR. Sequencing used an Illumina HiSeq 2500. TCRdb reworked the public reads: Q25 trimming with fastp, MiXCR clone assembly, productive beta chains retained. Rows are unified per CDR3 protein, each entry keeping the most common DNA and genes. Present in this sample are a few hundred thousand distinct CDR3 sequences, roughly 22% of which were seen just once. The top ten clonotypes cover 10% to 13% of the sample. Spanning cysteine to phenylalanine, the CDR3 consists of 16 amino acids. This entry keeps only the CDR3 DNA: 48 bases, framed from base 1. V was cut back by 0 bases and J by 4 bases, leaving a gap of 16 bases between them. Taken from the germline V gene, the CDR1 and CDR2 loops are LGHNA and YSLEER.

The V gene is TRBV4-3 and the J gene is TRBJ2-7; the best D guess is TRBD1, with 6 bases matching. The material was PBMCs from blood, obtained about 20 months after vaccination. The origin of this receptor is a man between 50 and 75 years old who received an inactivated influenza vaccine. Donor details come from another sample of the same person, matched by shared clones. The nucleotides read TGCGCCAGCAGCCAAGATGAGAGGGGGAATAGGTACGAGCAGTACTTC. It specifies CASSQDERGNRYEQYF.